The 9 T cell receptor beta chains below were found in one sample sequenced in a study of T-cell memory formation after mild COVID-19. TCRdb fed the 5' RACE reads into MiXCR, producing one record per CDR3 protein. The table has 90,000 to 120,000 distinct CDR3 sequences, approximately 15% seen once; the top ten hold less than 40%. Sequenced input: PBMCs or a T cell subset sorted from them (not recorded which). The receptors here all came from a man aged 18 to 35 who had mild COVID-19 (a few samples of this study predate the infection). Cell type and time point are not known.

This clonotype was seen many times. V and J are TRBV7-9 and TRBJ1-4; tentative D call: TRBD1 (6 bases). The germline gives CDR1 SEHNR, CDR2 FQNEAQ (reference sequence). This CDR3 comprises 12 residues. V was trimmed by 5 bases and J by 6 bases, leaving 7 bases between them. CDR3 protein: CASSRTDEKLFF. CDR3 nucleotides: TGTGCCAGCAGCCGGACAGATGAAAAACTGTTTTTT.

The chain employs TRBV7-8 and TRBJ2-1, with 7 bases lining up with TRBD2. The CDR3 consists of 13 residues. Unmatched junction bases numbered 3, after V lost 7 bases and J lost 3 bases. Germline assignment: CDR1 SGHVS and CDR2 FQNEAQ. CDR3 DNA sequence: TGTGCCAGCACCAAGCGGGGCTACAATGAGCAGTTCTTC. Its translation: CASTKRGYNEQFF.

The chain carries TRBV4-1 and TRBJ1-3, with 8 nucleotides matching TRBD1. This CDR3 comprises 14 residues. The V gene end was trimmed by 4 bases and the J gene end by 8 bases; junction bases not matched to a gene: 7. Germline CDR1 MGHRA, CDR2 YSYEKL. This CDR3 reads CASSPRTGRDTIYF. CDR3 bases: TGCGCCAGCAGCCCTCGGACAGGGAGGGACACCATATATTTT.

The CDR3 loop is CASSTWTGNYGYTF. The CDR3 DNA is TGTGCCAGCAGCACGTGGACAGGGAACTATGGCTACACCTTC. The chain couples TRBV5-5 to TRBJ1-2, with 8 bases lining up with TRBD1. Per germline, CDR1 SGHKS and CDR2 YYEKEE (reference sequence). The CDR3 has 14 residues. V dropped 4 bases and J dropped 2; count of bases not matched to a gene: 4. The variable domain in full, completed from reference TRBV5-5 and TRBJ1-2, reads DAGVTQSPTHLIKTRGQQVTLRCSPISGHKSVSWYQQVLGQGPQFIFQYYEKEERGRGNFPDRFSARQFPNYSSELNVNALLLGDSALYLCASSTWTGNYGYTFGSGTRLTVV.

Many counts were recorded for this clonotype. One end of the junction does not line up with germline, which may come from a read error. This rearrangement joins TRBV6-5 to TRBJ2-7; possibly TRBD1 for D (5 bases). The CDR3 runs to 15 residues. Germline CDR1 and CDR2: MNHEY and SVGAGI. The CDR3 coding sequence is TGTGCTAGCAGTTACAAAGGCCAGGGTTCCTACGAGCAGTACTTC. Translated: CASSYKGQGSYEQYF.

This clonotype was recorded a few times. The genes are TRBV4-3 and TRBJ1-6; weak D call: TRBD1 (6 bases). Germline lookup yields CDR1 LGHNA and CDR2 YSLEER. Trimming removed 1 base from V and 5 bases from J, with 9 bases in between. The CDR3 is made up of 15 amino acids. The CDR3 region is CASSQGAGDNSPLHF. CDR3 nucleotide sequence: TGCGCCAGCAGCCAAGGGGCAGGGGATAATTCACCCCTCCACTTT.

This clonotype was counted only a few times. V gene TRBV4-2 combines with J gene TRBJ2-2; 9 bases align to TRBD1. With V trimmed by 3 bases and J by 4 bases, 6 bases remained unmatched. In germline, CDR1 is LGHNA, CDR2 YNFKEQ. The length of the CDR3 is 16 residues. CDR3 bases: TGTGCCAGCAGCCAGTTGACAGGGGGGAGCACCGGGGAGCTGTTTTTT. This codes for CASSQLTGGSTGELFF.

This clonotype was found a few times. The chain carries TRBV7-9 and TRBJ2-1, with 11 bases that match TRBD2. Germline values: CDR1 SEHNR, CDR2 FQNEAQ (reference sequence). The trim removed 5 bases at V and 5 bases at J, leaving 5 bases unmatched. The CDR3 is made up of 15 amino acids. DNA of the CDR3: TGTGCCAGCAGCCCCTGGACTAGCGGGCACAATGAGCAGTTCTTC. This codes for CASSPWTSGHNEQFF.

In its sample, this clonotype was seen a few times. This rearrangement joins TRBV13 to TRBJ1-2, with D perhaps matching TRBD1 (5 bases). In germline, CDR1 is PRHDT, CDR2 FYEKMQ (reference sequence). The germline V and J ends were trimmed by 0 bases and 6 bases, with 14 bases remaining between them. The length of the CDR3 is 15 residues. The DNA for the CDR3 is TGTGCCAGCAGCTTAGGATCAGCACGGGGCAATGGCTACACCTTC. Its translation: CASSLGSARGNGYTF.